This T cell receptor beta chain is drawn from a study of CD8 T cells in Susac syndrome. In contrast to the negatively isolated CD8+ and CD4+ T cells, TEMRA cells were FACS-enriched. Trimming removed 3 bases from V and 4 bases from J, with 17 bases in between. The CDR3 is 16 amino acids. Germline CDR1 reads MGHRA; CDR2 reads YSYEKL. Reverse transcription used roughly 0.5 to 1 ug RNA and random hexamers. Using its own MiXCR run on the immunoSEQ multiplex PCR reads, TCRdb lists one record per CDR3 protein. The sample shows around 130,000 distinct CDR3 sequences, around 96% of them seen only once. A word on this clonotype: What it binds is not known.

Findings and limits, study-wide: As acknowledged by the study, its TCR sequencing and HLA analysis included a relatively small number of individuals.

The TCR originated in a human donor in good health. The chain couples TRBV4-1 to TRBJ2-3; D gene ambiguous. The sequenced material came from CD4+ T cells from PBMCs. CDR3 coding DNA: TGCGCCAGCAGCCAGAACCTTCGGCGGAATGCAGATACGCAGTATTTT. Protein sequence: CASSQNLRRNADTQYF.